This record looks at one T cell receptor (beta chain) sequence and its context. The antigen is not known. CDR1 and CDR2 from the germline V gene are SGHVS and FQNEAQ. The CDR3 is 19 amino acids. Between the trimmed V and J ends, which lost 5 bases and 0 bases, there was a span of 25 bases. Repeated repertoire sampling spanned the course of chemoradiotherapy. The sample comes from a study of chemoradiotherapy in HPV16-positive cancers. Regarding the study as a whole: Non-HPV-specific T cells did not expand in tumors during treatment, whereas candidate HPV-specific clones and E7-related motifs did. HPV-specific T cells were functionally defined from only a couple of HPV16-positive patients.

The data were produced by immunoSEQ multiplex PCR, yet TCRdb's version contains in-frame clones alone and is incomplete. The sample includes approximately 9,500 clones, roughly 70% of them seen just once. Source: tumor tissue, taken from a patient who underwent chemoradiotherapy. The receptor comes from a human donor with HPV-associated anogenital cancer. This rearrangement joins TRBV7-8 to TRBJ1-2; possible D gene TRBD1, 6 bases. The DNA for the CDR3 is TGTGCCAGCAGCCGGTACAGGGTTTTAGGCCAATTTGCTAACTATGGCTACACCTTC. It encodes CASSRYRVLGQFANYGYTF. Full variable domain (missing parts from reference TRBV7-8 and TRBJ1-2): GAGVSQSPRYKVAKRGQDVALRCDPISGHVSLFWYQQALGQGPEFLTYFQNEAQLDKSGLPSDRFFAERPEGSVSTLKIQRTQQEDSAVYLCASSRYRVLGQFANYGYTFGSGTRLTVV.